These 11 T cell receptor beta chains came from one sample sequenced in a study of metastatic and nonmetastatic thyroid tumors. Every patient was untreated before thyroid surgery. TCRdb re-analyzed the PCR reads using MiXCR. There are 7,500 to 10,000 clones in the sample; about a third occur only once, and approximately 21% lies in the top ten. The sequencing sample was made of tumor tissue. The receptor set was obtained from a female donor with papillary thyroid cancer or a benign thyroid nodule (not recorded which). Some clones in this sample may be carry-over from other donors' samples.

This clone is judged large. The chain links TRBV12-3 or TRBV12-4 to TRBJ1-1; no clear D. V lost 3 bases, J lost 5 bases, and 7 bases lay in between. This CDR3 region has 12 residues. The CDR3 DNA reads TGTGCCAGCAGTTTGGGGTTAACTGAAGCTTTCTTT. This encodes CASSLGLTEAFF.

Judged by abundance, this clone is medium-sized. This CDR3 reads CASSPLGGGSTDTQYF. CDR3 nucleotide sequence: TGTGCCAGCAGCCCTTTGGGGGGGGGGAGCACAGATACGCAGTATTTT. This chain links TRBV3-2 with TRBJ2-3; TRBD1 is taken as the D call from the table, unchecked against the DNA. TRBV3-2 is an annotated pseudogene. The CDR3 runs 16 residues.

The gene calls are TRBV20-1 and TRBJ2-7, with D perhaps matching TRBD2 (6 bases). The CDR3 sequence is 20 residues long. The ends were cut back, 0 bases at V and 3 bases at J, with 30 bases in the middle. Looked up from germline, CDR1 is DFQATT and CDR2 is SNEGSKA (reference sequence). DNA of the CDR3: TGCAGTGCTAGAGATCTTGGGGACTCCGCGACGTCCAGGATTAGCTACGAGCAGTACTTC. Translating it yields CSARDLGDSATSRISYEQYF.

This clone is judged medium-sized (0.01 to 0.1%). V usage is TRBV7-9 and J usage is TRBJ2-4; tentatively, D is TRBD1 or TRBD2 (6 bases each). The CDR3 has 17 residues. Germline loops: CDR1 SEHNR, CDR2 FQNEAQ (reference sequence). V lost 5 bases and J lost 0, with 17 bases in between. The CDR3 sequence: CASSPPLGGKAKNIQYF. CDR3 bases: TGTGCCAGCAGCCCACCCCTCGGGGGCAAAGCCAAAAACATTCAGTACTTC. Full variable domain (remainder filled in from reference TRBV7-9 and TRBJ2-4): DTGVSQNPRHKITKRGQNVTFRCDPISEHNRLYWYRQTLGQGPEFLTYFQNEAQLEKSRLLSDRFSAERPKGSFSTLEIQRTEQGDSAMYLCASSPPLGGKAKNIQYFGAGTRLSVL.

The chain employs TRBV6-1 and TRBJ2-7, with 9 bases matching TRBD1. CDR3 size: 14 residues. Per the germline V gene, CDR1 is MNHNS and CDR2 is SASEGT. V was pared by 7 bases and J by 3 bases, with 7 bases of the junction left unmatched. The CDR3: CASTLGQGFYEQYF. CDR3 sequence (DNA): TGTGCCAGCACCCTGGGACAGGGATTCTACGAGCAGTACTTC.

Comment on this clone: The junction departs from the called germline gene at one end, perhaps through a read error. CDR3 sequence reads: CASIEPPSGVYEQYF. The CDR3 DNA reads as TGTGCCAGCATTGAACCCCCTAGCGGGGTGTACGAGCAGTACTTC. The rearrangement joins TRBV6-1 to TRBJ2-7; TRBD2 matches at 9 bases. This CDR3 comprises 15 residues. CDR1 is MNHNS, CDR2 SASEGT, per germline.

CDR3 DNA: TGTGCCAGCAGCCTGACAGGGGGTGATGAGCAGTTCTTC. This sequence encodes CASSLTGGDEQFF. The rearrangement links TRBV6-1 to TRBJ2-1, with 9 bases that match TRBD1. Germline CDR1 MNHNS, CDR2 SASEGT. Trimming at V came to 6 bases and at J to 8 bases, leaving 5 bases not matched to a gene. The CDR3 sequence is 13 residues long.

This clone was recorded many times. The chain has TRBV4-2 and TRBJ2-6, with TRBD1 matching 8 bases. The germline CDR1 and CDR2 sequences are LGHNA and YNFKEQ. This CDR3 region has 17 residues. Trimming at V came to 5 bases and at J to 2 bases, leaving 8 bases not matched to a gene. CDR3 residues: CASSIGQGWAGANVLTF. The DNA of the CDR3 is TGTGCCAGCAGCATCGGACAGGGATGGGCTGGGGCCAACGTCCTGACTTTC.

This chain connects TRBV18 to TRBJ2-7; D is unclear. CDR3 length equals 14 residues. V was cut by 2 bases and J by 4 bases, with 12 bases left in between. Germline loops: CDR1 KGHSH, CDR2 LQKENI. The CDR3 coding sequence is TGTGCCAGCTCACCATCTAGAGGCGTGTACGAGCAGTACTTC. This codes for CASSPSRGVYEQYF.

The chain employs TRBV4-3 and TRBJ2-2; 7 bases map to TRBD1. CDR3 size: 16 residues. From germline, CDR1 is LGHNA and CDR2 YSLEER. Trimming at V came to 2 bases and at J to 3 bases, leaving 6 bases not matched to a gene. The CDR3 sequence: CASSQLTGSYTGELFF. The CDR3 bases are TGCGCCAGCAGCCAATTGACAGGGAGTTACACCGGGGAGCTGTTTTTT.

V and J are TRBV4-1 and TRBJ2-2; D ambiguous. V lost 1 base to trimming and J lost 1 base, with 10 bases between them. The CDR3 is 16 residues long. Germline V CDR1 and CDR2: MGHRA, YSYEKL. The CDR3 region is CASSQGRRVNTGELFF. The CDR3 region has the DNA TGCGCCAGCAGCCAAGGCCGAAGAGTGAACACCGGGGAGCTGTTTTTT.